This T cell receptor (beta chain) was identified during a study of control samples from healthy donors and cancer patients. The germline V gene has CDR1 SGHAT and CDR2 FQNNGV. This CDR3 spans 18 amino acids. Trimming took 4 bases from V and 7 from J; bases not matched to a gene: 18. Assay: immunoSEQ multiplex PCR; the TCRdb copy retains only in-frame clones and omits some. The sample yields about 190,000 clones, over 80% seen once. Sequencing was done on a sample of blood. The source of this sequence is a man in his thirties or forties in good health. This chain joins TRBV11-2 and TRBJ1-4; 7 nucleotides agree with TRBD1. The CDR3 is CASSSSNRGDETIEKLFF. The CDR3 DNA follows: TGTGCCAGCAGCTCATCGAACAGGGGCGACGAGACAATTGAAAAACTGTTTTTT.